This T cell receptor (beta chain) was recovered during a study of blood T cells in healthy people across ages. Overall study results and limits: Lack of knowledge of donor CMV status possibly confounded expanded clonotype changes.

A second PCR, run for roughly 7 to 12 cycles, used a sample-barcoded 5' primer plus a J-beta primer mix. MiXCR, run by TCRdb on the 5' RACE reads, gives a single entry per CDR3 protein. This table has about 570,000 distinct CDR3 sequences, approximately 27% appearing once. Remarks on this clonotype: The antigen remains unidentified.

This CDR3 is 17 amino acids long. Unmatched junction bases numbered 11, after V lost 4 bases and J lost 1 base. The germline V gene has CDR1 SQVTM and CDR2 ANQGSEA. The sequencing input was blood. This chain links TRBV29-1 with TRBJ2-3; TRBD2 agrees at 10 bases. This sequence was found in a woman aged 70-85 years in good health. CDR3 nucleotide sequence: TGCAGCGTTGTAGCCCTAGCGGGGGTGATACGCACAGATACGCAGTATTTT. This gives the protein CSVVALAGVIRTDTQYF.